This T cell receptor beta chain was identified in a study of blood T cell repertoires in COVID-19. The protocol was immunoSEQ multiplex PCR, while the TCRdb copy is restricted to in-frame clones and leaves out a portion. The table records about 89,000 clones, approximately 90% of them present only once. Per the germline V gene, CDR1 is SGHAT and CDR2 is FQNNGV. V gave up 5 bases and J gave up 3 bases, with 11 bases separating them. This CDR3 region has 13 residues. Sequencing was performed on peripheral blood. The chain joins TRBV11-2 to TRBJ2-7; D not resolved. This TCR was sampled from a man aged 55-75 years with acute or convalescent COVID-19. The CDR3 loop is CASSTLHFYEQYF. The CDR3 nucleotides are TGTGCCAGCAGCACACTACACTTCTACGAGCAGTACTTC.